A selection of T cell receptor beta chains follows, all from one sample in a study of CD8 T cells in Susac syndrome. Each CDR3 protein is one row after TCRdb ran MiXCR on the immunoSEQ multiplex PCR reads. The sample lists 140,000 or so distinct CDR3 sequences, approximately 94% occurring once. The material sequenced was CD4+ T cells from PBMCs. The receptors were gathered from a human donor in good health. The CDR3 runs from the conserved cysteine through the conserved F or W. A D gene is named only where the DNA matches it firmly. Only some rows state a clone size, as once, few, many or a class for expanded clones.

TRBJ2-5 | NA | TRBV7-3 | NA | CASSSIGGIEETQYF | TGTGCCAGCAGCTCAATCGGCGGGATAGAAGAGACCCAGTACTTC
TRBJ2-5 | TRBD2 | TRBV18 | NA | CASSPLAGEETQYF | TGTGCCAGCTCCCCCCTAGCGGGAGAAGAGACCCAGTACTTC
TRBJ2-1 | NA | TRBV14 | NA | CASSLDSGYNEQFF | TGTGCCAGCAGCCTCGATAGTGGCTACAATGAGCAGTTCTTC
TRBJ1-3 | NA | TRBV12-3/TRBV12-4 | NA | CASSPGAASSGNTIYF | TGTGCCAGCAGTCCCGGGGCGGCATCCTCTGGAAACACCATATATTTT
TRBJ2-2 | NA | TRBV19 | NA | CASSIRRARGAGELFF | TGTGCCAGTAGTATCAGAAGGGCAAGGGGCGCCGGGGAGCTGTTTTTT
TRBJ2-7 | NA | TRBV11-2 | once | CASSLGSGLSSYEQYF | TGTGCCAGCAGCTTAGGGTCGGGGTTAAGCTCCTACGAGCAGTACTTC
TRBJ1-1 | TRBD1 | TRBV18 | NA | CASSRDRGWSTEAFF | TGTGCCAGCTCCCGGGACAGGGGATGGTCCACTGAAGCTTTCTTT
TRBJ2-5 | TRBD2 | TRBV5-1 | NA | CASSLTGTSGETQYF | TGCGCCAGCTCACTGACCGGGACTAGCGGAGAGACCCAGTACTTC
TRBJ1-3 | NA | TRBV20-1 | NA | CSAEIAGNTIYF | TGCAGTGCTGAGATAGCTGGAAACACCATATATTTT
TRBJ2-5 | NA | TRBV27 | NA | CASSRGRRETQYF | TGTGCCAGCAGCAGGGGCCGGAGGGAGACCCAGTACTTC
TRBJ2-7 | TRBD2 | TRBV9 | once | CASSGTNPYEQYF | TGTGCCAGTTCGGGGACTAATCCCTACGAGCAGTACTTC
TRBJ2-1 | NA | TRBV20-1 | once | CSANTNEQFF | TGCAGTGCCAACACAAATGAGCAGTTCTTC
TRBJ2-1 | NA | TRBV10-1 | once | CASSSFGREQFF | TGCGCCAGCAGCTCATTCGGAAGAGAGCAGTTCTTC
TRBJ1-5 | NA | TRBV5-1 | NA | CASSLAGQSNQPQHF | TGCGCCAGCAGCTTGGCCGGTCAGAGCAATCAGCCCCAGCATTTT
TRBJ2-7 | TRBD2 | TRBV29-1 | NA | CSVSGGFEQYF | TGCAGCGTCAGCGGGGGCTTCGAGCAGTACTTC
TRBJ1-5 | NA | TRBV2 | once | CASSEMQSLNQPQHF | TGTGCCAGCAGTGAGATGCAGAGCCTCAATCAGCCCCAGCATTTT
TRBJ1-1 | TRBD1 | TRBV12-5 | once | CASGLYRGTWNTEAFF | TGTGCTAGTGGTTTGTACAGGGGGACATGGAACACTGAAGCTTTCTTT
TRBJ1-2 | NA | TRBV10-3 | NA | CAISEGDNYGYTF | TGTGCCATCAGTGAGGGGGATAACTATGGCTACACCTTC
TRBJ2-1 | TRBD2 | TRBV6-5 | NA | CASSYRTSGTYNEQFF | TGTGCCAGCAGTTATCGGACTAGCGGGACCTACAATGAGCAGTTCTTC
TRBJ2-3 | NA | TRBV9 | NA | CASSTTQDTQYF | TGTGCCAGCAGCACCACCCAGGATACGCAGTATTTT
TRBJ2-1 | NA | TRBV20-1 | NA | CSADRDLSYNEQFF | TGCAGTGCTGATCGGGACCTCTCCTACAATGAGCAGTTCTTC
TRBJ2-1 | TRBD2 | TRBV29-1 | NA | CSVGGSGTSAIRLNEQFF | TGCAGCGTGGGGGGTTCTGGGACTAGCGCCATAAGACTCAATGAGCAGTTCTTC
TRBJ2-1 | TRBD2 | TRBV6-1 | NA | CASRPPGLAGLSSYNEQFF | TGTGCCAGCAGGCCGCCGGGACTAGCGGGCCTGAGCTCCTACAATGAGCAGTTCTTC
TRBJ2-3 | NA | TRBV3-1 | NA | CASSQGPSTGTDTQYF | TGTGCCAGCAGCCAAGGCCCGAGCACGGGCACAGATACGCAGTATTTT
TRBJ1-5 | NA | TRBV28 | once | CASSPEQGLGSNQPQHF | TGTGCCAGCAGTCCCGAACAGGGACTGGGTAGCAATCAGCCCCAGCATTTT
TRBJ2-7 | NA | TRBV3-1 | NA | CASSHDAPYEQYF | TGTGCCAGCAGCCATGACGCCCCCTACGAGCAGTACTTC
TRBJ2-2 | NA | TRBV20-1 | NA | CSAPIEGAGELFF | TGCAGTGCTCCGATCGAGGGCGCCGGGGAGCTGTTTTTT
TRBJ2-5 | NA | TRBV29-1 | NA | CSVDTGFGETQYF | TGCAGCGTGGACACTGGTTTCGGGGAGACCCAGTACTTC
TRBJ2-5 | TRBD2 | TRBV4-2 | NA | CASSQVRVLPSPSGQETQYF | TGTGCCAGCAGCCAAGTGAGGGTGCTCCCTAGCCCTAGCGGTCAAGAGACCCAGTACTTC
TRBJ2-7 | TRBD2 | TRBV12-3/TRBV12-4 | NA | CASSFASGNYEQYF | TGTGCCAGCAGTTTCGCTAGCGGGAATTACGAGCAGTACTTC
TRBJ2-7 | NA | TRBV10-3 | NA | CAISEGGGPYEQYF | TGTGCCATCAGTGAGGGAGGGGGGCCCTACGAGCAGTACTTC
TRBJ1-5 | TRBD1 | TRBV2 | NA | CASSEWMGTGGKQPQHF | TGTGCCAGCAGTGAATGGATGGGGACAGGGGGCAAGCAGCCCCAGCATTTT
TRBJ1-2 | NA | TRBV2 | once | CASSEEAAGQGYGYTF | TGTGCCAGCAGTGAAGAGGCGGCAGGGCAGGGCTATGGCTACACCTTC
TRBJ1-1 | NA | TRBV12-3/TRBV12-4 | NA | CASGNTEAFF | TGTGCCAGCGGGAACACTGAAGCTTTCTTT
TRBJ2-1 | NA | TRBV18 | NA | CASSPRTRYEQFF | TGTGCCAGCTCACCACGGACAAGATATGAGCAGTTCTTC
TRBJ2-1 | NA | TRBV7-8 | NA | CASSLGLRSYNEQFF | TGTGCCAGCAGCTTAGGACTCCGCTCCTACAATGAGCAGTTCTTC
TRBJ2-1 | TRBD2 | TRBV19 | NA | CASRLAGVGEQFF | TGTGCCAGTAGATTAGCGGGAGTAGGTGAGCAGTTCTTC
TRBJ2-3 | NA | TRBV18 | NA | CASSPYLTDTQYF | TGTGCCAGCTCACCATACCTCACAGATACGCAGTATTTT
TRBJ2-7 | TRBD2 | TRBV6-2/TRBV6-3 | NA | CASSYLAGTYEQYF | TGTGCCAGCAGTTACCTAGCGGGAACCTACGAGCAGTACTTC
TRBJ1-1 | NA | TRBV6-1 | NA | CASSEPGLDTEAFF | TGTGCCAGCAGTGAACCTGGGTTGGACACTGAAGCTTTCTTT
TRBJ2-6 | NA | TRBV20-1 | NA | CSAFSTVIGANVLTF | TGCAGTGCCTTTTCCACAGTTATTGGGGCCAACGTCCTGACTTTC
TRBJ2-6 | NA | TRBV30 | NA | CAWSVASYGANVLTF | TGTGCCTGGAGTGTGGCGTCGTACGGGGCCAACGTCCTGACTTTC
TRBJ1-2 | NA | TRBV2 | NA | CASRQRGYGYTF | TGTGCCAGCAGACAAAGGGGATATGGCTACACCTTC
TRBJ1-2 | NA | TRBV28 | NA | CASTPGGSFYGYTF | TGTGCCAGCACCCCTGGGGGATCCTTCTATGGCTACACCTTC
TRBJ2-7 | NA | TRBV6-2/TRBV6-3 | NA | CASGFASYEQYF | TGTGCCAGCGGGTTTGCCTCATACGAGCAGTACTTC